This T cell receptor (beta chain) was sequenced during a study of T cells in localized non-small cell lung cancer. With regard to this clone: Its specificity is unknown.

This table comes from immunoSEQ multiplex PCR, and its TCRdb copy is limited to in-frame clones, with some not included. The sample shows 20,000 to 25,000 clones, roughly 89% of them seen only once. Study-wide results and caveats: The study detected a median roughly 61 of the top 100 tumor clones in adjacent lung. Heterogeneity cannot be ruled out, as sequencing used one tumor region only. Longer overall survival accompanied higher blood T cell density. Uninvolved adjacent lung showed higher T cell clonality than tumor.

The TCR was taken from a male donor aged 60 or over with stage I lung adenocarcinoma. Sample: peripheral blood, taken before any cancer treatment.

The CDR3 here is CASSLDGGSGNTIYF. DNA of the CDR3: TGCGCCAGCAGCTTGGACGGGGGATCAGGAAACACCATATATTTT. This chain connects TRBV5-1 to TRBJ1-3; tentative D call: TRBD1 (5 bases). The CDR3 contains 15 residues. V lost 0 bases and J lost 4, with 11 bases in between. CDR1 is SGHRS, CDR2 YFSETQ, per germline.